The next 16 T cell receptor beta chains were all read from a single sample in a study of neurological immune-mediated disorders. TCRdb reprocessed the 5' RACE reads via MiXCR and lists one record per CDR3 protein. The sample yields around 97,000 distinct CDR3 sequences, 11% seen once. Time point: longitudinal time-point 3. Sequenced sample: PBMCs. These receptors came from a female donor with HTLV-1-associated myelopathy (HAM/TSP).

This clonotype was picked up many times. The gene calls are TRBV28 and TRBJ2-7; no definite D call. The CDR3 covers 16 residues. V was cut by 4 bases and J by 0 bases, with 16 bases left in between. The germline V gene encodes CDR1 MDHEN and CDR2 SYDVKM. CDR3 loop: CASSSSIRISSYEQYF. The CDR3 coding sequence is TGTGCCAGCAGTTCGTCGATCCGTATTAGCTCCTACGAGCAGTACTTC.

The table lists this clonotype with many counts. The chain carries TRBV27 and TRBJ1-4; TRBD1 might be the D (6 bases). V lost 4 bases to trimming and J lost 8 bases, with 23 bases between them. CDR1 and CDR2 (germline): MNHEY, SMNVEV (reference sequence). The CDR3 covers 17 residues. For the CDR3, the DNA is TGTGCCAGCAGTTATCGACCTCTACAGGGATGGAGCGAAAAACTGTTTTTT. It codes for CASSYRPLQGWSEKLFF.

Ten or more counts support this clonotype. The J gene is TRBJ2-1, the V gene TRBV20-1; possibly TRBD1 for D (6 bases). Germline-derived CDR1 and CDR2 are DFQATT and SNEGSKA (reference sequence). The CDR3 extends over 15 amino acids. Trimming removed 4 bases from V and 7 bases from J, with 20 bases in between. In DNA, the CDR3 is TGCAGTGCTATGCCGGGACAAACACTGGGGAATGAGCAGTTCTTC. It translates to CSAMPGQTLGNEQFF.

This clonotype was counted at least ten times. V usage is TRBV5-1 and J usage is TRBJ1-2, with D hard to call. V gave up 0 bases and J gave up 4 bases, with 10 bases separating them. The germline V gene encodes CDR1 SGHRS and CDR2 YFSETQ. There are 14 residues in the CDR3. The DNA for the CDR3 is TGCGCCAGCAGCTTGGAGGTGGGATCCTATGGCTACACCTTC. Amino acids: CASSLEVGSYGYTF.

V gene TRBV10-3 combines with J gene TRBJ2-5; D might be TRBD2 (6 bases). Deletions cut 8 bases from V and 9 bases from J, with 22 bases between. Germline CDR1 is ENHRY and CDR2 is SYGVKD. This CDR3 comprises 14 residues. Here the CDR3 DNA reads TGTGCCATCGGCCCGAGGAGGGACCCCACGGCCCAGTACTTC. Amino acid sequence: CAIGPRRDPTAQYF.

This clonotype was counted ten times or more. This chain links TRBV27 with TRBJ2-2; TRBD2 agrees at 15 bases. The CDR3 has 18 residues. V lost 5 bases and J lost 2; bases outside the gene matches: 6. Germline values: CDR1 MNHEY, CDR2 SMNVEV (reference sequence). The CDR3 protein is CASSRTSGRAFNTGELFF. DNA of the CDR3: TGTGCCAGCAGTCGGACTAGCGGGAGGGCGTTTAACACCGGGGAGCTGTTTTTT.

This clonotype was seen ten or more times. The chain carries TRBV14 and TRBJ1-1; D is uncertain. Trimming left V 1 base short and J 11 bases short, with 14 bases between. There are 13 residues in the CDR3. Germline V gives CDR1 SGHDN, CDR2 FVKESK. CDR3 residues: CASSQARRATAFF. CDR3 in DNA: TGTGCCAGCAGCCAAGCCCGGAGGGCGACCGCTTTCTTT.

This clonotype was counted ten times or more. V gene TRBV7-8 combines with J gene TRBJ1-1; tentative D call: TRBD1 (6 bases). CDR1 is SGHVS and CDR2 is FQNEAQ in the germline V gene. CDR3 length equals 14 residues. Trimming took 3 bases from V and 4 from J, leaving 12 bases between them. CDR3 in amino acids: CASSFRDTGTEAFF. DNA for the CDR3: TGTGCCAGCAGCTTCCGGGACACAGGCACTGAAGCTTTCTTT.

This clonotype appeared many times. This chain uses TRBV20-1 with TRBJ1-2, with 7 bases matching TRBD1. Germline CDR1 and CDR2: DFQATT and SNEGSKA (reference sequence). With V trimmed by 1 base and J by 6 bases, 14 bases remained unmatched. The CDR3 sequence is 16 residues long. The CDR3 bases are TGCAGTGCTAGAGTAAACGAATTCGGAGGGGGCGATGGCTACACCTTC. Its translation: CSARVNEFGGGDGYTF.

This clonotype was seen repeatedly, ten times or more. CDR3 region: CASSAGLLSADTQYF. The DNA for the CDR3 is TGTGCCAGCAGTGCGGGACTACTCTCCGCAGATACGCAGTATTTT. This sequence joins TRBV2 and TRBJ2-3; 7 bases agree with TRBD2. CDR3 length: 15 amino acids. Looked up from germline, CDR1 is SNHLY and CDR2 is FYNNEI. J gave up 4 bases and V 4 bases, and 8 bases lay outside the gene matches.

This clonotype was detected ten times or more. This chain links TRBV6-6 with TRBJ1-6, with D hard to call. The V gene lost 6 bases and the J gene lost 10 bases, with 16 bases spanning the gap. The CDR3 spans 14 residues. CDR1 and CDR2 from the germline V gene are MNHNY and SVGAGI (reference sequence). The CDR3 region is CASSPTGLSSPLHF. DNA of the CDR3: TGTGCCAGCAGCCCTACCGGGCTGTCGTCACCCCTCCACTTT.

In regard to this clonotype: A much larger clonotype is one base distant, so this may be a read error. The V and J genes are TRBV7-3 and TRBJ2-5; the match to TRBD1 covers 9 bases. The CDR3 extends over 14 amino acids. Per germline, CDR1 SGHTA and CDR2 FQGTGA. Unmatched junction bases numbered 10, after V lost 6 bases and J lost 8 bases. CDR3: CASSTGTGSDTQYF. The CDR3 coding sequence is TGTGCCAGCAGTACCGGGACAGGGTCAGATACCCAGTACTTC.

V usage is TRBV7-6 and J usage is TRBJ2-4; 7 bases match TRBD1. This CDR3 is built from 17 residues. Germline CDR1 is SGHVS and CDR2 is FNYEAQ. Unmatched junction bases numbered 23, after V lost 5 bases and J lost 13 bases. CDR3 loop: CASSPLGDSTSSQIQYF. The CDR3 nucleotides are TGTGCCAGCAGCCCCCTCGGGGACAGCACCTCTAGCCAAATCCAGTACTTC.

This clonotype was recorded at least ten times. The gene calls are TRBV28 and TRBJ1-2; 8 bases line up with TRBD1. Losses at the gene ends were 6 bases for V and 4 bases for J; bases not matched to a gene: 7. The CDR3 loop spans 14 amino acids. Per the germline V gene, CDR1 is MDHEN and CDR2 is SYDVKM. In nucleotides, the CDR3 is TGTGCCAGCAGGGAACAGGGGGAACTCTATGGCTACACCTTC. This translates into CASREQGELYGYTF.

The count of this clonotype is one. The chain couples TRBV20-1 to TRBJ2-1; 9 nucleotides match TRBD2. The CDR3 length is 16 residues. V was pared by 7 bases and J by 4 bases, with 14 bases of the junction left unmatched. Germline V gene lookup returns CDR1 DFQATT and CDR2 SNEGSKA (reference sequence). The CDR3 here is CSVEAASGENYNEQFF. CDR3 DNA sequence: TGCAGTGTTGAAGCGGCTAGCGGGGAGAATTACAATGAGCAGTTCTTC.

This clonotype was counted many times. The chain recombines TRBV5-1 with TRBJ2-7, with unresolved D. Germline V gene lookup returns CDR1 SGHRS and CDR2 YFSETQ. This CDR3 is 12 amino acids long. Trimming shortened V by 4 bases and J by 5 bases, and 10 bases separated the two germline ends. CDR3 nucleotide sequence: TGCGCCAGCAGCCTGGGCACGGACGAGCAGTACTTC. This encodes CASSLGTDEQYF.